This paragraph reports one T cell receptor beta chain. This sample was included in a study of blood T cell repertoires in COVID-19. Methods used by the authors: Estimation of nucleated cell counts was performed using reference gene primer amplification. Measured with immunoSEQ multiplex PCR; TCRdb has only the in-frame clones, and not every one. The DNA was the basis for D and trimming; V, J and clone size are from that table. The profile shows around 100,000 clones, around nine tenths of them singletons. Germline V gives CDR1 MGHRA, CDR2 YSYEKL. The V gene lost 0 bases and the J gene lost 7 bases, with 12 bases spanning the gap. This CDR3 has 15 residues.

The chain employs TRBV4-1 and TRBJ2-2; TRBD1 is a possible D gene (5 bases). The clonotype was recovered from a man between 45 and 60 years old with active or convalescent COVID-19. What was sequenced was peripheral blood. CDR3 amino acids: CASSQEAGQDGELFF. The CDR3 nucleotides read TGCGCCAGCAGCCAAGAGGCAGGGCAAGACGGGGAGCTGTTTTTT.